Listed here are 8 T cell receptor beta chains from one sample, sequenced in a study of T cells in Graves' hyperthyroidism and ophthalmopathy. RNA transcripts provided the source from which TCR beta CDR3 regions were amplified. The study used the HTBI primer set for a first-round RT-PCR of the TCR CDR3. TCRdb re-derived calls from the multiplex PCR reads in MiXCR, one entry per CDR3 protein. The sample lists a few hundred thousand distinct CDR3 sequences, more than 45% occurring once. The sequenced sample consisted of peripheral blood or thyroid tissue (not recorded which). These receptors were taken from an adult woman with Graves' disease, either hyperthyroidism or ophthalmopathy (not recorded which).

Concerning this clonotype: Just one base apart from a much larger clone, this may be a read error. The chain carries TRBV5-1 and TRBJ1-2; 8 nucleotides agree with TRBD1. V was pared by 4 bases and J by 5 bases, with 13 bases of the junction left unmatched. The CDR3 extends over 16 amino acids. Germline V gene lookup returns CDR1 SGHRS and CDR2 YFSETQ. The DNA for the CDR3 is TGCGCCAGCAGCCAGCAGTACAGGGGACAGGATTATGGCTACACCTTC. It is translated as CASSQQYRGQDYGYTF.

The V gene is TRBV7-9, the J gene TRBJ2-7; D call uncertain. This CDR3 has 13 residues. V was shortened by 5 bases and J by 6 bases, with 14 bases between the two germline ends. CDR1 SEHNR and CDR2 FQNEAQ come from the germline V gene (reference sequence). The CDR3 bases are TGTGCCAGCAGCCACTCTAAGAATATCGAGCAGTACTTC. Translating gives CASSHSKNIEQYF.

This clonotype has a handful of counts. V gene TRBV12-3 or TRBV12-4 combines with J gene TRBJ1-1; D uncertain. Trimming shortened V by 4 bases and J by 11 bases, and 14 bases separated the two germline ends. The CDR3 sequence is 12 residues long. The CDR3: CASSWPGALAFF. In DNA form, the CDR3 reads TGTGCCAGCAGTTGGCCGGGAGCGTTGGCTTTCTTT.

The chain combines TRBV7-9 with TRBJ1-2; D is unresolved. Germline CDR1 is SEHNR and CDR2 is FQNEAQ (reference sequence). Trimming left V 1 base short and J 4 bases short, with 10 bases between. This CDR3 spans 14 amino acids. This CDR3 is CASSLVPGPYGYTF. The CDR3 coding sequence is TGTGCCAGCAGCTTAGTGCCCGGGCCCTATGGCTACACCTTC.

V usage is TRBV7-8 and J usage is TRBJ2-7; 7 positions match TRBD1. The V gene's germline CDR1 is SGHVS and CDR2 FQNEAQ. CDR3 length: 15 amino acids. Trimming took 1 base from V and 8 from J; bases not matched to a gene: 11. The CDR3 DNA sequence: TGTGCCAGCAGCTTAGGAACCGGGACAGCTACGAAGCAGTACTTC. Its translation: CASSLGTGTATKQYF.

The table lists this clonotype with many counts. J is TRBJ1-5 and V is TRBV19; D may be TRBD1 (5 bases). CDR1 LNHDA and CDR2 SQIVND come from the germline V gene (reference sequence). Trimming left V 6 bases short and J 4 bases short, with 19 bases between. CDR3 length: 16 residues. The CDR3 is CASSPMVGAVNQPQHF. The CDR3 DNA reads as TGTGCCAGTAGCCCAATGGTAGGGGCAGTAAATCAGCCCCAGCATTTT.

This clonotype occurred many times. The CDR3 sequence: CASSLRGGGELFF. For the CDR3, the DNA is TGTGCCAGCAGCCTCCGAGGTGGCGGGGAGCTGTTTTTT. V gene TRBV9 combines with J gene TRBJ2-2; D remains ambiguous. The CDR3 loop spans 13 amino acids. Germline values: CDR1 SGDLS, CDR2 YYNGEE. Trimming removed 4 bases at V and 7 bases at J, with 11 bases between.

This chain joins TRBV2 and TRBJ1-1; D perhaps matches TRBD1 (6 bases). The CDR3 contains 13 residues. CDR1 and CDR2 (germline): SNHLY, FYNNEI. V was trimmed by 10 bases and J by 1 base, leaving 13 bases between them. CDR3 DNA: TGTGCCATCAGGGGACAATCGAACACTGAAGCTTTCTTT. This translates into CAIRGQSNTEAFF.